These T cell receptor beta chains were read from a single sample in a study of shared clonotypes between healthy human individuals. Sequencing used immunoSEQ multiplex PCR; TCRdb keeps in-frame clones, though not all of them. Here the sample spans hundreds of thousands of clones, roughly three quarters being singletons. The sequencing sample was made of PBMCs. Receptors originate from a woman in her 40s in good health. Some clones in this sample may be carry-over from other donors' samples. Each CDR3 is given with its conserved first and last residue. D genes are given only for firm matches. The size entry is marked missing in some rows and otherwise reads once, few, many or a size class.

clone size,D gene,J gene,V gene,CDR3 protein,CDR3 DNA
.,.,TRBJ2-1,TRBV11-2,CASSLDSAGGEQFF,TGTGCCAGCAGCTTGGACAGCGCCGGCGGTGAGCAGTTCTTC
.,.,TRBJ1-1,TRBV6-6,CASSINREAAEAFF,TGTGCCAGCAGTATTAACAGGGAAGCGGCTGAAGCTTTCTTT
.,.,TRBJ1-5,TRBV7-8,CASSRGRISNQPQHF,TGTGCCAGCAGCCGGGGACGGATTAGCAATCAGCCCCAGCATTTT
.,.,TRBJ1-2,TRBV27,CASSPDRAEDYGYTF,TGTGCCAGCAGTCCGGACCGGGCCGAAGACTATGGCTACACCTTC
.,.,TRBJ2-5,TRBV7-2,CASSSPGLQETQYF,TGTGCCAGCAGCTCCCCGGGACTCCAAGAGACCCAGTACTTC
.,TRBD2,TRBJ2-1,TRBV28,CASSLPLAFEQFF,TGTGCCAGCAGTTTACCACTAGCGTTTGAGCAGTTCTTC
once,TRBD1,TRBJ2-1,TRBV2,CASSPRGPYNEQFF,TGTGCCAGCAGCCCCAGGGGGCCCTACAATGAGCAGTTCTTC
.,TRBD1,TRBJ2-1,TRBV7-2,CASSLGGTGSYNEQFF,TGTGCCAGCAGCTTAGGGGGGACAGGGTCCTACAATGAGCAGTTCTTC
once,.,TRBJ1-1,TRBV5-4,CASSLPGIEAFF,TGTGCCAGCAGCTTACCGGGGATTGAAGCTTTCTTT
.,.,TRBJ1-2,TRBV7-2,CASSLAIGGDYGYTF,TGTGCCAGCAGCTTAGCGATAGGGGGTGACTATGGCTACACCTTC
few,.,TRBJ2-6,TRBV19,CASRVWTARSGANVLTF,TGTGCCAGTAGGGTTTGGACTGCTCGCTCTGGGGCCAACGTCCTGACTTTC
.,.,TRBJ1-5,TRBV5-1,CASSLAGVINQPQHF,TGCGCCAGCAGCTTGGCCGGCGTAATAAATCAGCCCCAGCATTTT
.,TRBD1,TRBJ1-2,TRBV18,CASSPDTGGEYKDGYTF,TGTGCCAGCTCACCGGACACAGGGGGCGAATATAAGGATGGCTACACCTTC
.,TRBD2,TRBJ2-7,TRBV4-3,CASSQARTSGSYEQYF,TGCGCCAGCAGCCAAGCAAGGACTAGCGGGAGTTACGAGCAGTACTTC
.,.,TRBJ2-5,TRBV29-1,CSVEVFQAQAREQYF,TGCAGCGTTGAAGTTTTCCAGGCCCAGGCGAGGGAGCAGTACTTC
.,.,TRBJ2-1,TRBV5-1,CASSLAWRDPGNEQFF,TGCGCCAGCAGCTTGGCCTGGCGGGACCCAGGCAATGAGCAGTTCTTC
.,.,TRBJ2-6,TRBV7-3,CASSNPSAGANVLTF,TGTGCCAGCAGCAACCCTAGTGCTGGGGCCAACGTCCTGACTTTC
.,TRBD2,TRBJ2-7,TRBV18,CASSPGLASYEQYF,TGTGCCAGCTCACCAGGACTAGCGTCCTACGAGCAGTACTTC
once,.,TRBJ2-7,TRBV28,CASSDGTLESYEQYF,TGTGCCAGCAGTGACGGGACGCTCGAATCGTACGAGCAGTACTTC
.,TRBD1,TRBJ2-3,TRBV7-8,CASSLEHRGGTDTQYF,TGTGCCAGCAGCTTAGAGCACAGGGGGGGCACAGATACGCAGTATTTT
.,.,TRBJ1-6,TRBV15,CATSSKQGRSYNSPLHF,TGTGCCACCAGCAGTAAACAGGGTCGCTCCTATAATTCACCCCTCCACTTT
.,TRBD1,TRBJ2-7,TRBV30,CAWRSGGSYEQYF,TGTGCCTGGAGATCAGGGGGCTCCTACGAGCAGTACTTC
.,.,TRBJ1-4,TRBV7-6,CASSLDLKLFF,TGTGCCAGCAGCTTGGACCTAAAACTGTTTTTT
.,TRBD1,TRBJ1-2,TRBV6-5,CASREQGAAYGYTF,TGTGCCAGCAGGGAACAGGGGGCTGCGTATGGCTACACCTTC
.,.,TRBJ2-1,TRBV10-3,CAISDTAPTYNEQFF,TGTGCCATCAGTGACACTGCCCCAACCTACAATGAGCAGTTCTTC
.,.,TRBJ1-5,TRBV30,CAWGDSSNQPQHF,TGTGCCTGGGGAGACAGTAGCAATCAGCCCCAGCATTTT
.,.,TRBJ2-1,TRBV15,CATSILDVGGAKDNEQFF,TGTGCCACCAGCATTTTAGACGTTGGGGGAGCGAAGGACAATGAGCAGTTCTTC
many,.,TRBJ2-5,TRBV5-4,CASSLGRRGETQYF,TGTGCCAGCAGCTTGGGGCGGAGAGGAGAGACCCAGTACTTC
many,.,TRBJ1-2,TRBV5-4,CASSPSGGQNYGYTF,TGTGCCAGCAGCCCCTCGGGGGGTCAGAACTATGGCTACACCTTC
.,.,TRBJ2-1,TRBV5-1,CASSLGSFGSYNEQFF,TGCGCCAGCAGCTTGGGGTCATTTGGCTCCTACAATGAGCAGTTCTTC
.,TRBD1,TRBJ2-7,TRBV7-2,CASSFGTGTYEQYF,TGTGCCAGCAGTTTCGGGACAGGAACCTACGAGCAGTACTTC
.,TRBD2,TRBJ2-1,TRBV19,CASSIRFRTSGETNEQFF,TGTGCCAGTAGTATACGGTTTAGGACTAGCGGGGAAACCAATGAGCAGTTCTTC
.,.,TRBJ2-5,TRBV4-1,CASSQDSTRQETQYF,TGCGCCAGCAGCCAAGATTCGACTCGGCAAGAGACCCAGTACTTC
.,TRBD2,TRBJ2-2,TRBV19,CASRTSGANTGELFF,TGTGCCAGTAGGACTAGCGGGGCGAACACCGGGGAGCTGTTTTTT
.,TRBD1,TRBJ2-7,TRBV5-1,CASNMLTGGDYEQYF,TGCGCCAGCAACATGTTGACAGGGGGAGACTACGAGCAGTACTTC
.,.,TRBJ2-7,TRBV6-9,CASNPIRDNDEQYF,TGTGCCAGCAATCCCATCCGGGACAACGACGAGCAGTACTTC
.,.,TRBJ1-2,TRBV19,CASSTPGQAGYTF,TGTGCCAGTAGTACCCCTGGGCAGGCGGGCTACACCTTC
once,TRBD2,TRBJ2-7,TRBV7-2,CASSFHGEGSYEQYF,TGTGCCAGCAGCTTCCACGGGGAGGGTTCCTACGAGCAGTACTTC
many,TRBD2,TRBJ2-7,TRBV6-6,CASSYSRLAGSEQYF,TGTGCCAGCAGTTACTCGCGCCTAGCGGGGTCCGAGCAGTACTTC
many,.,TRBJ2-7,TRBV19,CASSAVWGTDEQYF,TGTGCCAGTAGTGCGGTCTGGGGAACTGACGAGCAGTACTTC
.,.,TRBJ1-1,TRBV2,CASRPSGGENTEAFF,TGTGCCAGCAGGCCCAGTGGTGGGGAGAACACTGAAGCTTTCTTT
.,.,TRBJ2-2,TRBV5-1,CASSGGGTNTGELFF,TGCGCCAGCAGCGGGGGCGGGACGAACACCGGGGAGCTGTTTTTT
.,.,TRBJ1-6,TRBV28,CASSFTGHIGSPLHF,TGTGCCAGCAGTTTCACAGGGCACATTGGTTCACCCCTCCACTTT
.,.,TRBJ2-1,TRBV11-2,CASSLGGQFF,TGTGCCAGCAGCTTAGGCGGGCAGTTCTTC
.,TRBD2,TRBJ2-1,TRBV5-6,CASSGSGYEQFF,TGTGCCAGCAGCGGTAGCGGGTATGAGCAGTTCTTC